This TCR beta chain was documented in a study of T cells after yellow fever vaccination. This clonotype was seen a handful of times. Trimming took 0 bases from V and 3 from J, leaving 12 bases between them. The CDR3 contains 16 residues. Germline assignment: CDR1 MNHEY and CDR2 SMNVEV (reference sequence). TCRdb reprocessed the 5' RACE reads with MiXCR, giving one entry per CDR3 protein. The sample includes some 150,000 distinct CDR3 sequences, about a tenth of them seen just once. Sequencing used CD8+ T cells sorted from PBMCs, obtained 45 days after the yellow fever booster vaccination. The gene calls are TRBV27 and TRBJ1-5, with D perhaps TRBD1 (5 bases). This clonotype was obtained from a young man who received the YFV17D yellow fever vaccine. CDR3 loop: CASSLSIRTINQPQHF. The CDR3 DNA sequence: TGTGCCAGCAGTTTATCTATTCGGACAATCAATCAGCCCCAGCATTTT.